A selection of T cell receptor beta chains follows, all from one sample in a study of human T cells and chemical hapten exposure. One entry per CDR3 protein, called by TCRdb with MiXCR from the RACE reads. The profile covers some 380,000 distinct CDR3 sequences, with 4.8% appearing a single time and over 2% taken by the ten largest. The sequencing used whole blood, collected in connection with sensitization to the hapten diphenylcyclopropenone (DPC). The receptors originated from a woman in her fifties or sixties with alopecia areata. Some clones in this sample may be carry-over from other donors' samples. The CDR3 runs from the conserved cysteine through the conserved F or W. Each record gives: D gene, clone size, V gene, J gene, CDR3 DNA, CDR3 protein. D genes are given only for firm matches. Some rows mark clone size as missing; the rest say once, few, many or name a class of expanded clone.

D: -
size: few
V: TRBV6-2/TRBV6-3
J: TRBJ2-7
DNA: TGTGCCAGCAGTTACTTCGGGGGAGCCTCCTACGAGCAGTACTTC
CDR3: CASSYFGGASYEQYF

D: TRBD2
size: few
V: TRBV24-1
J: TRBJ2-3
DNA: TGTGCCACCAGTGATCCTGGACTAGCCGCAGATACGCAGTATTTT
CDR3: CATSDPGLAADTQYF

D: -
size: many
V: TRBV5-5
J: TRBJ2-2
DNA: TGTGCCAGCAGCCTTGCGGACCGATCGAACACCGGGGAGCTGTTTTTT
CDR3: CASSLADRSNTGELFF

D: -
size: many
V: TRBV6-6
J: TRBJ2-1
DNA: TGTGCCAGCAGTTACGACACGTACAATGAGCAGTTCTTC
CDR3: CASSYDTYNEQFF

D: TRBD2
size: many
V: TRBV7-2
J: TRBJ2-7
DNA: TGTGCCAGCAGCTTAGTACTAGCGGGAAACTACGAGCAGTACTTC
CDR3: CASSLVLAGNYEQYF

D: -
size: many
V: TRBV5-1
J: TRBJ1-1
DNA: TGCGCCAGCAGCTTGGAGGTGGGAGGGTCCGAAGCTTTCTTT
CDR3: CASSLEVGGSEAFF

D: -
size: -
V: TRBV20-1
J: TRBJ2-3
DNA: TGCAGTGCTAGAGTGAGCAATGGGACGGTAGCTAGCACAGATACGCAGTATTTT
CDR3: CSARVSNGTVASTDTQYF

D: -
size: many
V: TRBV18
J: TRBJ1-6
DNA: TGTGCCAGCTCACCACTGAGGGAGAATTCACCCCTCCACTTT
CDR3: CASSPLRENSPLHF

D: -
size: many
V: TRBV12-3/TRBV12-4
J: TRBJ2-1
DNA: TGTGCCAGCAGTCCGGGTCGCAATGAGCAGTTCTTC
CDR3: CASSPGRNEQFF

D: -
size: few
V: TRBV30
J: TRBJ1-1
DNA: TGTGCCTGGAGTCCGGACGGTACGAACACTGAAGCTTTCTTT
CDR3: CAWSPDGTNTEAFF

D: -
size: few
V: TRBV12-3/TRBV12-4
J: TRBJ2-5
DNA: TGTGCCAGCAGTATTCAGGGCGCAGAGACCCAGTACTTC
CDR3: CASSIQGAETQYF

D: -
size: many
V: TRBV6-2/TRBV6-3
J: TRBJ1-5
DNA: TGTGCCAGCAGTTATGGGCTCCTGGGGCAGCCCCAGCATTTT
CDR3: CASSYGLLGQPQHF

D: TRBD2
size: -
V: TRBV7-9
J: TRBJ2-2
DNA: TGTGCCAGCAGCTCCAGGGGACTAGCGGTAAACACCGGGGAGCTGTTTTTT
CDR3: CASSSRGLAVNTGELFF

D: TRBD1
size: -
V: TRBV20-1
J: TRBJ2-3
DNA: TGCAGTGCTAGAGAAGGGACAGGGGGAACAGATACGCAGTATTTT
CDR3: CSAREGTGGTDTQYF

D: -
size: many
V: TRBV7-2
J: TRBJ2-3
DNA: TGTGCCAGCAGCTTAGCGAGCGGCCGCCCCACAGATACGCAGTATTTT
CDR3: CASSLASGRPTDTQYF

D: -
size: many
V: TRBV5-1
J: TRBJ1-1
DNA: TGCGCCAGCAGCTCACAGGAGGGGACTGAAGCTTTCTTT
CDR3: CASSSQEGTEAFF

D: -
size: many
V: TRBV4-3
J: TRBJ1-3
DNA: TGCGCCAGCAGCCAAGATCCGGAACAGGGCATTTTAAACACCATATATTTT
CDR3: CASSQDPEQGILNTIYF

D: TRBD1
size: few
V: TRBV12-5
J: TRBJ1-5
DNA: TGTGCTAGTGCTATGGGACAGTATAGCAATCAGCCCCAGCATTTT
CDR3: CASAMGQYSNQPQHF

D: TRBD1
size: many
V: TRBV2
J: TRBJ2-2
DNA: TGTGCCAGCAGGGATCGGTTGACAGGGAGCACCGGGGAGCTGTTTTTT
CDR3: CASRDRLTGSTGELFF

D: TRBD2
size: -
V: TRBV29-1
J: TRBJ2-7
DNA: TGCAGCGTTGTGGGACTAGCGGGAGCCGAGCAGTACTTC
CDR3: CSVVGLAGAEQYF

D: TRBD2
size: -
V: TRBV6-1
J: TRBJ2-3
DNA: TGTGCCAGCAGTGAACGGCTAGCGGGAGGGGGAGACACAGATACGCAGTATTTT
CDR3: CASSERLAGGGDTDTQYF

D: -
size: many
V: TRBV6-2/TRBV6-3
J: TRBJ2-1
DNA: TGTGCCAGCAGTGACAATGAGCAGTTCTTC
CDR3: CASSDNEQFF

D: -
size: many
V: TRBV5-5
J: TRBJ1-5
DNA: TGTGCCAGCAGCTTGGAGGGCCACGGCGAGCCCCAGCATTTT
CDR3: CASSLEGHGEPQHF

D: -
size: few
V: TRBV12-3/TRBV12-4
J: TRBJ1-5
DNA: TGTGCCAGCAGTAGACCGGGTAACAATCAGCCCCAGCATTTT
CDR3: CASSRPGNNQPQHF

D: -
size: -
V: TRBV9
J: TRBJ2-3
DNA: TGTGCCAGCAGCGTAGCTGCGGGGGCTTCCCCAGATACGCAGTATTTT
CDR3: CASSVAAGASPDTQYF

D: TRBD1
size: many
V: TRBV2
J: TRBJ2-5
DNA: TGTGCCAGCAGTGGAAGGCAGGGGGTAAAAGAGACCCAGTACTTC
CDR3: CASSGRQGVKETQYF

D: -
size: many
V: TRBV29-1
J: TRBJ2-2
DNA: TGCAGCGTTGTGGCTCCGAACACCGGGGAGCTGTTTTTT
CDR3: CSVVAPNTGELFF

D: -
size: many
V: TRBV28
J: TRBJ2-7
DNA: TGTGCCAGCAGCGGGGTCGAGCAGTACTTC
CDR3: CASSGVEQYF

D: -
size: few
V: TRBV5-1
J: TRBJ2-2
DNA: TGCGCCAGCAGCCTCCTAGGATTTGACACCGGGGAGCTGTTTTTT
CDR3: CASSLLGFDTGELFF

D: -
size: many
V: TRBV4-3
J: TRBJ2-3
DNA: TGCGCCAGCAGCCAGCTTCTCAGCACAGATACGCAGTATTTT
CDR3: CASSQLLSTDTQYF

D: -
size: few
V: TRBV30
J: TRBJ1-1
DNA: TGTGCCTGGAGTGTTTGGGGTGTTACCGACACTGAAGCTTTCTTT
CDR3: CAWSVWGVTDTEAFF

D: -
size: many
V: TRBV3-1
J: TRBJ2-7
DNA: TGTGCCAGCAGCCAATGGCAGGGCGAGCAGTACTTC
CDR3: CASSQWQGEQYF

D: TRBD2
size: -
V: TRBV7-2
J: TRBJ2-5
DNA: TGTGCCAGCAGCTTAGTTTGGAAGGGACTAGCGGGAGGAGAGACCCAGTACTTC
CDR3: CASSLVWKGLAGGETQYF

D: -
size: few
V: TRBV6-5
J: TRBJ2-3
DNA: TGTGCCAGCAGCCTCTCTGGGCGACCTGCAAGCACAGATACGCAGTATTTT
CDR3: CASSLSGRPASTDTQYF

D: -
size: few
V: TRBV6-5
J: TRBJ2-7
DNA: TGTGCCAGCAGTCACCGGGACTCGAGATACGAGCAGTACTTC
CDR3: CASSHRDSRYEQYF

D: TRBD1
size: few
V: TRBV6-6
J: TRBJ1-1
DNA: TGTGCCAGCAGTTACAGCGGGACAGCCTACACTGAAGCTTTCTTT
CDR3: CASSYSGTAYTEAFF